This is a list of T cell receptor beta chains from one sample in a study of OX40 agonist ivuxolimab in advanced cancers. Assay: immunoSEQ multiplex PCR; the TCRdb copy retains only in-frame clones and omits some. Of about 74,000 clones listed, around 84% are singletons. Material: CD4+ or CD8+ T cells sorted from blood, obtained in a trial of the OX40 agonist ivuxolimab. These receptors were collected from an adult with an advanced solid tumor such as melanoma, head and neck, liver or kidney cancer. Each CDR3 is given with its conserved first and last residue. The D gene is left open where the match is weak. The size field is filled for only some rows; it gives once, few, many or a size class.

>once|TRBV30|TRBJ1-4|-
TGTGCCTGGAGTGGGCTCCCGGGTGAAAAACTGTTTTTT
CAWSGLPGEKLFF
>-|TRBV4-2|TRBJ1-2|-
TGTGCCAGCAGCCAAGATTTTGGGGGCTGGGACTATGGCTACACCTTC
CASSQDFGGWDYGYTF
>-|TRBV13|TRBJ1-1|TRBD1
TGTGCCAGCAGCTTCATCGACAGGGCTGGGGAAGCTTTCTTT
CASSFIDRAGEAFF
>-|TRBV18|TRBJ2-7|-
TGTGCCAGCTCAACCACTGGGGACTCCTACGAGCAGTACTTC
CASSTTGDSYEQYF
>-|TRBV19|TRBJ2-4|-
TGTGCCAGTAGTATTGAGAGTAAGGAAAACATTCAGTACTTC
CASSIESKENIQYF
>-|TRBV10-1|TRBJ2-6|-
TGCGCCAGCAGTGAGTCGACGTCTTTCTCTGGGGCCAACGTCCTGACTTTC
CASSESTSFSGANVLTF
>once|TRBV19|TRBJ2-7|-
TGTGCCAGTAGGGTCCGGGACACCGGAGACTACGAGCAGTACTTC
CASRVRDTGDYEQYF
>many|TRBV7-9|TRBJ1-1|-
TGTGCCAGCAGCTCCTCTCTAGATCGCGGTGACACTGAAGCTTTCTTT
CASSSSLDRGDTEAFF
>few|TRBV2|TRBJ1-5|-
TGTGCCAGCAGCTCGGAGGGCAATCAGCCCCAGCATTTT
CASSSEGNQPQHF
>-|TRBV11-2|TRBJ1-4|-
TGTGCCAGCAGCTGGGGCGCGCGCGAAAAACTGTTTTTT
CASSWGAREKLFF
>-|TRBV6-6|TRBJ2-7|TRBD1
TGTGCCAGCAGCTCTCCGGGACAGGGAACATGGGAGCAGTACTTC
CASSSPGQGTWEQYF
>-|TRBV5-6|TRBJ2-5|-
TGTGCCAGCAAAAAAGGGGTGGAGACCCAGTACTTC
CASKKGVETQYF
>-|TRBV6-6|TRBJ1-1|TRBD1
TGTGCCAGCAGGGGACAGGCCCGGACTGAAGCTTTCTTT
CASRGQARTEAFF
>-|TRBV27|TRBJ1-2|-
TGTGCCAGCAGTTTTGGGACCGATAACTATGGCTACACCTTC
CASSFGTDNYGYTF
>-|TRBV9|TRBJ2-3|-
TGTGCCAGCAGCCCCAGAGCTAGCACAGATACGCAGTATTTT
CASSPRASTDTQYF
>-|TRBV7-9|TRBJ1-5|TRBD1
TGTGCCAGCAGCGAGGACAGGGGTATTCAGCCCCAGCATTTT
CASSEDRGIQPQHF
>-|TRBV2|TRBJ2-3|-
TGTGCCAGCAGTGAAGGTGGCAGGCCAACAGATACGCAGTATTTT
CASSEGGRPTDTQYF
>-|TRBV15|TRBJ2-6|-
TGTGCCACCAGCAGAGATTACAACTCTGGGGCCAACGTCCTGACTTTC
CATSRDYNSGANVLTF
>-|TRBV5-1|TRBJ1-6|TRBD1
TGCGCCAGCAGCTTAGACAGGGGAACTAATTCACCCCTCCACTTT
CASSLDRGTNSPLHF
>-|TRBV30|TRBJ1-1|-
TGTGCCTGGAGTGTACGGGGGCTTACTGAAGCTTTCTTT
CAWSVRGLTEAFF
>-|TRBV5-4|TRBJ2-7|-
TGTGCCAGCAGCCCCCCTCAAGGCACCAGGGTCTACGAGCAGTACTTC
CASSPPQGTRVYEQYF
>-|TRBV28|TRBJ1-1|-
TGTGCCAGCAGTCGCCCGGGGCGAGGGACTGAAGCTTTCTTT
CASSRPGRGTEAFF
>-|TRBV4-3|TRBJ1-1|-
TGCGCCAGCAGCCAAGGTACAAACACTGAAGCTTTCTTT
CASSQGTNTEAFF
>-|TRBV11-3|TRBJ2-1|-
TGTGCCAGCGGACTTACTCGTCCAGCGGGCCCCCAAAGGGAGCAGTTCTTC
CASGLTRPAGPQREQFF
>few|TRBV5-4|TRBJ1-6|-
TGTGCCAGCAGGACGATGGACAGATCAAATAATTCACCCCTCCACTTT
CASRTMDRSNNSPLHF
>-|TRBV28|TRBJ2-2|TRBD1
TGTGCCAGCAGTTTAGGGACAGGGGTATCCGGGGAGCTGTTTTTT
CASSLGTGVSGELFF
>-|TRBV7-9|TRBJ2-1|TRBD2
TGTGCCAGCAGCCGGACGGGACTAACCTTAACTGAGCAGTTCTTC
CASSRTGLTLTEQFF
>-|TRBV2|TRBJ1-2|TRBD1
TGTGCCGGAGGACAGGGGGTAGATGGCTACACCTTC
CAGGQGVDGYTF
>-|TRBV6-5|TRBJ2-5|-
TGTGCCAGCAGTTACTTCCGCGCGGTGCTTCAAGAGACCCAGTACTTC
CASSYFRAVLQETQYF
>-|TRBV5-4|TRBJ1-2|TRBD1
TGTGCCAGCAGCATTGAGGGGACAGGGGGCGCCCGGCAAGGCTACACCTTC
CASSIEGTGGARQGYTF
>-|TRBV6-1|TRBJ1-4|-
TGTGCCAGCAGTGAAGCGGGGGTTTGGCGATCTAATGAAAAACTGTTTTTT
CASSEAGVWRSNEKLFF
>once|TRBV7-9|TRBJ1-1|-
TGTGCCAGCAGCTTAATGAACACTGAAGCTTTCTTT
CASSLMNTEAFF
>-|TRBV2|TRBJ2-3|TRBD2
TGTGCCAGCAGTGGGGCTTGGACTAGCGGGGAGAACACAGATACGCAGTATTTT
CASSGAWTSGENTDTQYF
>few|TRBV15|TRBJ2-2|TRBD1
TGTGCCACCAGCAACCGGGACAGAAACACCGGGGAGCTGTTTTTT
CATSNRDRNTGELFF
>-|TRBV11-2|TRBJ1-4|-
TGTGCCAGCAGCCGGGGGCGGTTGGGTGAAAAACTGTTTTTT
CASSRGRLGEKLFF
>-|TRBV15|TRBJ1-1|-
TGTGCCACCAGCAGAGATAAGGTTCCGAACACTGAAGCTTTCTTT
CATSRDKVPNTEAFF
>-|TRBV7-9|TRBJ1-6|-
TGTGCCAGCAGCTTATCGGATTCACCCCTCCACTTT
CASSLSDSPLHF
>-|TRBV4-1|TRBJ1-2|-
TGCGCCAGCAGCCAAGATCCTAAGCTTTATGGCTACACCTTC
CASSQDPKLYGYTF
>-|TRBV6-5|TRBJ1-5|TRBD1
TGTGCCAGCAATCCAGGGGGCCAGCCCCAGCATTTT
CASNPGGQPQHF
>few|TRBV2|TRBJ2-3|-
TGTGCCAGCAGTGAAGTACGACTTGGGGGGGCTAGCACAGATACGCAGTATTTT
CASSEVRLGGASTDTQYF
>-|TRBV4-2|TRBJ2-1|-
TGTGCCAGCAGCGGCCACAATGAGCAGTTCTTC
CASSGHNEQFF
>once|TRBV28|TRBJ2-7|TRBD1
TGTGCCAGCAGTTTAAGGTTTCAGGGGGCCTACTACTTC
CASSLRFQGAYYF
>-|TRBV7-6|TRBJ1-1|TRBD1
TGTGCCAGCAGCTTATCTGGGACAGGGAACACTGAAGCTTTCTTT
CASSLSGTGNTEAFF
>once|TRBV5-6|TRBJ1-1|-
TGTGCCAGCAGCTGGGACGCTAAAACAGGGTTCTCTGAAGCTTTCTTT
CASSWDAKTGFSEAFF
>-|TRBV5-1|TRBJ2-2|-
TGCGCCAGCAGCCTGAACACCGGGGAGCTGTTTTTT
CASSLNTGELFF
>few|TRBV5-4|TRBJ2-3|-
TGTGCCAGCAGCCGGGACTTAACACAGAGCACAGATACGCAGTATTTT
CASSRDLTQSTDTQYF
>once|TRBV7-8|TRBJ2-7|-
TGTGCCAGCAGCCCCAGCTACGAGCAGTACTTC
CASSPSYEQYF
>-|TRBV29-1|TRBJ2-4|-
TGCAGCGTTGAGGCGGAGAGGGACATTCAGTACTTC
CSVEAERDIQYF
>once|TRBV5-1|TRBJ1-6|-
TGCGCCAGCAGCCGCGTCGGACAACGCATGCCCTATAATTCACCCCTCCACTTT
CASSRVGQRMPYNSPLHF